This T cell receptor (beta chain) was sequenced in a study of shared clonotypes between healthy human individuals. Terminally differentiated effector memory CD45RA+ cells were left out of the naive CD8 fraction, which was CD45RO-negative and positively selected for CCR7. Among the donors, all were Caucasian adults who lived in Nashville, Tennessee. On this clone itself: Its antigen is as yet unknown.

V was trimmed by 2 bases and J by 7 bases, leaving 13 bases between them. The CDR3 consists of 13 residues. Germline-derived CDR1 and CDR2 are SGHKS and YYEKEE (reference sequence). Study-level points and caveats: Only blood was sampled, and tissue TCR repertoires likely differ from blood ones. Non-shared clonotypes had lower generation probabilities than those shared by all four donors.

On sorted subsets, replicate PCRs used 200 to 250 ng DNA, or approximately 33,000 T cell genomes. Produced via immunoSEQ multiplex PCR; TCRdb's table is partial and in-frame only. Counted here are around 2.1 million clones, roughly 91% occurring once; the ten biggest clones make up around 1.7%. This receptor was identified in a man aged 18 to 29 in good health. Some clones in this sample may be carry-over from other donors' samples. V is TRBV5-5 and J is TRBJ2-7; D remains ambiguous. The material sequenced was naive CD8+ T cells from PBMCs. Here the CDR3 reads CASSFADAREQYF. DNA for the CDR3: TGTGCCAGCAGCTTTGCCGATGCTCGGGAGCAGTACTTC.